The rows below give T cell receptor beta chains drawn from one sample of a study of blood T cells in healthy people across ages. TCRdb re-analysed the 5' RACE reads in MiXCR, keeping a single row per CDR3 protein. The table includes roughly 2 million distinct CDR3 sequences, roughly 52% detected once. The sample consisted of blood. These TCRs come from a woman in her forties in good health. CDR3s include the opening cysteine and the closing phenylalanine or tryptophan.

TRBJ2-5 | TRBV11-1 | CASSLFQPGRDWGETQYF
TRBJ2-3 | TRBV7-2 | CASSLYEGTQYF
TRBJ2-1 | TRBV4-1 | CASSQVTGEGEQFF
TRBJ1-5 | TRBV6-5 | CASSPPGWNQPQHF
TRBJ1-2 | TRBV25-1 | CASSVDRGTYGYTF
TRBJ1-2 | TRBV7-9 | CASSLGVTGYTF
TRBJ2-5 | TRBV20-1 | CSAGLAGVKETQYF
TRBJ2-7 | TRBV4-3 | CASSQEWTDSYEQYF
TRBJ2-7 | TRBV20-1 | CSARDLKGTLYEQYF
TRBJ2-3 | TRBV12-3/TRBV12-4 | CASRHPRGPDTQYF
TRBJ2-1 | TRBV7-2 | CAGSSRANEQFF
TRBJ2-5 | TRBV3-1 | CASSQDGLAGLDQETQYF
. | TRBV24-1 | CATRGTGPNRETQYF
TRBJ1-5 | TRBV7-9 | CASSFDRGDWIKSNQPQHF
TRBJ2-4 | TRBV12-3/TRBV12-4 | CASSFGTAYNKQYF
TRBJ1-6 | TRBV24-1 | CATSDGGTPNSPLHF
. | TRBV4-3 | CASSQAQGIDEQYF
TRBJ1-2 | TRBV12-3/TRBV12-4 | CASSLEVRGYTF
TRBJ2-6 | TRBV7-2 | CAKRIGGANVLTF